This T cell receptor beta chain was recorded in a study of glioma-infiltrating T cells. The study, taken as a whole, reports: CDR3 overlap between tissue and blood was very small.

Remarks on this clonotype: What it binds is unknown.

The CDR3 sequence is 15 residues long. Germline loops: CDR1 SGHRS, CDR2 YFSETQ. After removal of 7 bases from V and 6 bases from J, the junction contained 14 bases not matched to a gene. Using RNA template, CDR3s of TCR alpha and beta were amplified with iRepertoire arm-PCR. Tissue mRNA or PBMC total RNA, 100-400 ng, went into one-step reverse transcription and amplification. A single record per CDR3 protein comes from TCRdb applying MiXCR to the multiplex PCR reads. The table has under 200,000 distinct CDR3 sequences, around 40% seen once. The sample taken for sequencing was glioma tissue, nonneoplastic brain tissue, or PBMCs (not recorded which). The TCR comes from a human donor with low-grade glioma or glioblastoma, undergoing nonglioma brain surgery, or in good health (not recorded which). The chain recombines TRBV5-1 with TRBJ2-7; TRBD2 agrees at 9 bases. CDR3 in DNA: TGCGCCAGCCAGCACGACCTAGCGGGATCTCTCGAGCAGTACTTC. This translates into CASQHDLAGSLEQYF.